The TCR beta chain described here comes from a study of vaccination and CD4 T cells after COVID-19. Regarding the study as a whole: The study examined relatively few convalescent patients and included no early post-infection timepoints.

Cultured CD4+ T-cell DNA underwent Oncomine TCR Beta short-read sequencing. TCRdb called the PCR reads again in MiXCR, with one record for every CDR3 protein. This sample has around 26,000 distinct CDR3 sequences, with roughly 64% found just once. As to treatment: roughly nine-day PBMC culture with coronavirus spike peptide pools or control peptides (ViraFEST assay). In regard to this clonotype: The antigen is undetermined.

This CDR3 region has 13 residues. With 5 bases removed from V and 6 bases from J, the gap between germline ends came to 9 bases. Germline V gene sequence: CDR1 KGHDR, CDR2 SFDVKD. The V call is TRBV24-1, the J call TRBJ2-2; weak D call: TRBD1 (6 bases). Sequenced: CD4+ T cells from blood, cultured in vitro. This TCR derives from a human donor who had recovered from COVID-19. CDR3 coding DNA: TGTGCCACCAGTGGCAGGGGACCCGGGGAGCTGTTTTTT. Encoded protein: CATSGRGPGELFF.